This T cell receptor beta chain is drawn from a study of human T cells and chemical hapten exposure. For the study at large: During the roughly 24-week study period, patients had diphenylcyclopropenone applied to the scalp every week. The study enrolled mostly female patients with alopecia areata, totalis or universalis.

What the library attached to individual cDNA molecules were unique molecular identifiers. TCRdb ran MiXCR on the RACE reads and lists one entry per CDR3 protein. The table lists 150,000 to 200,000 distinct CDR3 sequences, around 30% of them singletons, with around 2.3% in the top ten. The CDR3 consists of 12 residues. V was cut by 0 bases and J by 10 bases, with 7 bases left in between. Germline V lookup: CDR1 DFQATT, CDR2 SNEGSKA (reference sequence). Noted time point: patch test 3, about 24 weeks after DPC sensitization. Treatment noted: therapeutic diphenylcyclopropenone sensitization with weekly scalp DPC.

Sequenced here: whole blood, sampled in connection with sensitization to the hapten diphenylcyclopropenone (DPC). The sequence was obtained from a woman younger than 30 with alopecia areata. Some clones in this sample may be carry-over from other donors' samples. The V and J genes are TRBV20-1 and TRBJ1-6, with no clear D. The CDR3 loop is CSARDTGSPLHF. In nucleotides, the CDR3 is TGCAGTGCTAGAGATACGGGATCACCCCTCCACTTT.